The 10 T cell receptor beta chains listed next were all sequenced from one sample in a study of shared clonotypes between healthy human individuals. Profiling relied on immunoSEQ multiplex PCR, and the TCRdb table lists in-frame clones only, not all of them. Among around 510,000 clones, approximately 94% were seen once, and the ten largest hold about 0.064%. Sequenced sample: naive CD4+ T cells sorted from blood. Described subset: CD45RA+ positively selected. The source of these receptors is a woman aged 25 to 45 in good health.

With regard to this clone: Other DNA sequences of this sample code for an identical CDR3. The CDR3 nucleotides read TGTGCCAGCTCACCGGACAGGGACTATGGCTACACCTTC. Its translation is CASSPDRDYGYTF. The V call is TRBV18, the J call TRBJ1-2, with TRBD1 matching 8 bases. CDR1 and CDR2 (germline): KGHSH, LQKENI. V lost 3 bases, J lost 3 bases, and 0 bases stayed unmatched. The CDR3 totals 13 residues.

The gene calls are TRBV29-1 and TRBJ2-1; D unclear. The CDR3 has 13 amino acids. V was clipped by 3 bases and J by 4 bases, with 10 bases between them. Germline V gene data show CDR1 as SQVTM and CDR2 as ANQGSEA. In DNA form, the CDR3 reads TGCAGCGTTGAGGTAGACCAATACAATGAGCAGTTCTTC. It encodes CSVEVDQYNEQFF.

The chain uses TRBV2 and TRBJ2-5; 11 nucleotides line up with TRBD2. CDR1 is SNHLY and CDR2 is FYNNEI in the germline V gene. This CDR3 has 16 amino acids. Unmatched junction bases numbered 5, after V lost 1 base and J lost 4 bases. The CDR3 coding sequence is TGTGCCAGCAGTGAAGGGCTAGCGGGAGGTCGAGAGACCCAGTACTTC. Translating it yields CASSEGLAGGRETQYF.

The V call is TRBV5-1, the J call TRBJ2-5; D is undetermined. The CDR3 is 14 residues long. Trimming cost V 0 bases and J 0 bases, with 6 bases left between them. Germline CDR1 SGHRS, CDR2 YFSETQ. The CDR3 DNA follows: TGCGCCAGCAGCTTGGGCAGCAACCAAGAGACCCAGTACTTC. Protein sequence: CASSLGSNQETQYF.

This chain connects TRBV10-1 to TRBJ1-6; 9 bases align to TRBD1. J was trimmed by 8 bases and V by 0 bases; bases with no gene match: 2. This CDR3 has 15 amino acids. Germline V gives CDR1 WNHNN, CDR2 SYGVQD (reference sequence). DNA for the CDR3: TGCGCCAGCAGTGAGTCTGGACAGGGGTATTCACCCCTCCACTTT. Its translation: CASSESGQGYSPLHF.

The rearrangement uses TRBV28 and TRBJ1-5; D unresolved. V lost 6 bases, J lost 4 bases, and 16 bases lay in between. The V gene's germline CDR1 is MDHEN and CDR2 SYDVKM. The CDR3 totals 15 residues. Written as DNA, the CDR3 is TGTGCCAGCAGACACCGACGGGTTATGAATCAGCCCCAGCATTTT. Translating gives CASRHRRVMNQPQHF.

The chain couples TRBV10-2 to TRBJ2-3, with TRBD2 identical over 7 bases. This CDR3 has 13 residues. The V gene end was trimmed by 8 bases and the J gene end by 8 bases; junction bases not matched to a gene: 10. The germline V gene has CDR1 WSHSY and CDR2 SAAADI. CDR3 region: CASRGEGLGTQYF. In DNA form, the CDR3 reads TGCGCCAGCCGGGGGGAAGGTTTAGGTACGCAGTATTTT.

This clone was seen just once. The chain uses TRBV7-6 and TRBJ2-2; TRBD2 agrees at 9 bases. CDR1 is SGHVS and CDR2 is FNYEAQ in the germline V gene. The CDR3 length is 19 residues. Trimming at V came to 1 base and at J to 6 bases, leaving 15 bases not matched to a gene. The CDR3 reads CASSLGFYAGGPLAGELFF. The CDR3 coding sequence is TGTGCCAGCAGCTTAGGATTTTATGCGGGAGGGCCACTGGCCGGGGAGCTGTTTTTT.

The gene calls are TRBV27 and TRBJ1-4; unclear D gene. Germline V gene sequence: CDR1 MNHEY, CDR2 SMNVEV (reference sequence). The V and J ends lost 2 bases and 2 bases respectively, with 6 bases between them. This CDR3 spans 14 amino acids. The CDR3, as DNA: TGTGCCAGCAGTTTAGTGGGGACTAATGAAAAACTGTTTTTT. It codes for CASSLVGTNEKLFF.

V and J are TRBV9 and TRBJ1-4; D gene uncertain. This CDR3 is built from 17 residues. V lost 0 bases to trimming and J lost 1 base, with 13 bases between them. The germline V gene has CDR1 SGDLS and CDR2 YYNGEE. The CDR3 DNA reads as TGTGCCAGCAGCGTAGAGGGCAGAGGATTAACTAATGAAAAACTGTTTTTT. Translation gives CASSVEGRGLTNEKLFF.